What follows are 18 T cell receptor beta chains derived from one specimen sequenced in a study of Graves' ophthalmopathy and Graves' hyperthyroidism. Amplifying from RNA transcripts, the study obtained TCR beta CDR3 regions. The workflow started with a first-round RT-PCR run with HTBI primers and then moved on to a second-round multiplex PCR. TCRdb re-analysed the multiplex PCR reads in MiXCR, keeping a single row per CDR3 protein. The repertoire holds 400,000 or so distinct CDR3 sequences, about 15% seen once, with roughly 2.4% in the top ten. The specimen was peripheral blood. All receptors derive from an adult woman with stable Graves' hyperthyroidism.

This clonotype was seen a few times. This chain connects TRBV15 to TRBJ1-2; 9 bases line up with TRBD1. Germline values: CDR1 LNHNV, CDR2 YYDKDF (reference sequence). This CDR3 spans 14 amino acids. V shed 2 bases, J shed 6 bases, and the junction held 4 bases outside the gene matches. The CDR3 DNA reads as TGTGCCACCAGCAGACCCGGGACAGGGCATGGCTACACCTTC. This sequence encodes CATSRPGTGHGYTF.

Many counts were recorded for this clonotype. This sequence joins TRBV25-1 and TRBJ2-7; D unclear. Germline CDR1 reads MGHDK; CDR2 reads SYGVNS. Trimming left V 5 bases short and J 0 bases short, with 14 bases between. CDR3 length equals 15 residues. The DNA of the CDR3 is TGTGCCAGCAGTAAACCGGGTTCGAGCTCCTACGAGCAGTACTTC. The encoded protein is CASSKPGSSSYEQYF.

In this sample, this clonotype turned up a few times. The chain combines TRBV7-9 with TRBJ1-3; D ambiguous. The V end was cut by 7 bases, the J end by 0 bases, with 7 bases between. The CDR3 spans 13 residues. CDR1 is SEHNR and CDR2 is FQNEAQ in the germline V gene (reference sequence). The CDR3 DNA is TGTGCCAGCAAGGAAAGCTCTGGAAACACCATATATTTT. It yields the protein CASKESSGNTIYF.

The sample holds many counts of this clonotype. The CDR3 coding sequence is TGTGCCAGCAGTTGGGAGGGTGCCGCGGCCCGGGCTTTCTTT. This translates into CASSWEGAAARAFF. The chain has TRBV6-2 or TRBV6-3 and TRBJ1-1; D is uncertain. V was shortened by 4 bases and J by 11 bases, with 20 bases between the two germline ends. Germline CDR1 MNHEY, CDR2 SVGEGT. The length of the CDR3 is 14 residues.

This clonotype appeared many times. This rearrangement joins TRBV27 to TRBJ1-1; D perhaps matches TRBD1 (5 bases). CDR3 length: 13 residues. Per germline, CDR1 MNHEY and CDR2 SMNVEV (reference sequence). V dropped 7 bases and J dropped 1 base, with 10 bases sitting between them. The CDR3 reads CASTHDRNTEAFF. The CDR3 DNA follows: TGTGCCAGCACCCACGACAGGAACACTGAAGCTTTCTTT.

This sequence joins TRBV5-1 and TRBJ2-3; no firm D call. The germline V and J ends were trimmed by 2 bases and 0 bases, with 7 bases remaining between them. CDR1 and CDR2 from the germline V gene are SGHRS and YFSETQ. The CDR3 extends over 14 amino acids. CDR3 nucleotides: TGCGCCAGCAGCTTTCAAACTAGCACAGATACGCAGTATTTT. It is translated as CASSFQTSTDTQYF.

This clonotype showed up many times. The genes are TRBV6-1 and TRBJ1-6; a possible D gene is TRBD1 (6 bases). Trimming pared 6 bases from V and 8 bases from J, leaving 11 bases between. CDR1 and CDR2 (germline): MNHNS, SASEGT. This CDR3 spans 13 amino acids. CDR3 sequence reads: CASSPTGYSPLHF. Here the CDR3 DNA reads TGTGCCAGCAGCCCTACAGGGTATTCACCCCTCCACTTT.

This clonotype was recorded many times. J is TRBJ2-7 and V is TRBV27, with 16 bases identical to TRBD2. The CDR3 sequence is 15 residues long. V trimming: 3 bases; J trimming: 5 bases; junction bases outside the gene matches: 1. Germline loops: CDR1 MNHEY, CDR2 SMNVEV (reference sequence). CDR3: CASSFGTSGRDEQYF. The CDR3 DNA reads TGTGCCAGCAGTTTCGGGACTAGCGGGAGGGACGAGCAGTACTTC.

This clonotype was seen ten or more times. The CDR3 here is CSARPSSGRLLETQYF. The CDR3 coding sequence is TGCAGTGCTAGACCCTCTAGCGGGAGGTTACTAGAGACCCAGTACTTC. The chain combines TRBV20-1 with TRBJ2-5; TRBD2 matches 11 bases. The CDR3 has 16 residues. The germline CDR1 and CDR2 sequences are DFQATT and SNEGSKA (reference sequence). V was pared by 2 bases and J by 4 bases, with 9 bases of the junction left unmatched.

As concerns this clonotype: Germline is not matched at one junction end, which may reflect a read error. The gene calls are TRBV4-1 and TRBJ2-7; a possible D gene is TRBD1 (7 bases). The germline V gene encodes CDR1 MGHRA and CDR2 YSYEKL. The length of the CDR3 is 14 residues. DNA of the CDR3: TGCGCCAGCAGCCTGGGGGGACAGCCCTACGAGGAGTACTTC. Protein: CASSLGGQPYEEYF.

This clonotype was counted ten times or more. V is TRBV30 and J is TRBJ1-5, with D possibly matching TRBD1 (5 bases). Germline-derived CDR1 and CDR2 are GTSNPN and SVGIG (reference sequence). The CDR3 loop spans 15 amino acids. V shed 2 bases and J shed 3 bases, with 14 bases lying between them. The CDR3 DNA reads TGTGCCTGGAGTTCAGGGACCAATTACAATCAGCCCCAGCATTTT. Translating it yields CAWSSGTNYNQPQHF.

This sequence joins TRBV20-1 and TRBJ1-1; no reliable D call. The CDR3 has 13 residues. Trimming left V 1 base short and J 1 base short, with 7 bases between. Germline V gene data show CDR1 as DFQATT and CDR2 as SNEGSKA (reference sequence). CDR3 protein: CSARAQGNTEAFF. Written as DNA, the CDR3 is TGCAGTGCTAGAGCCCAAGGGAACACTGAAGCTTTCTTT.

This clonotype was counted many times. The V call is TRBV10-3, the J call TRBJ2-5, with D perhaps matching TRBD1 (5 bases). Trimming took 0 bases from V and 5 from J, leaving 10 bases between them. CDR1 is ENHRY and CDR2 is SYGVKD in the germline V gene. The CDR3 totals 14 residues. The CDR3 sequence: CAISESKGRETQYF. In DNA form, the CDR3 reads TGTGCCATCAGTGAGTCGAAGGGGCGGGAGACCCAGTACTTC.

This clonotype occurred many times. CDR3 coding DNA: TGTGCCAGCAGTTTAAAAGGGCTGAACACTGAAGCTTTCTTT. Translating it yields CASSLKGLNTEAFF. The chain recombines TRBV27 with TRBJ1-1, with D hard to call. Trimming removed 2 bases at V and 0 bases at J, with 7 bases between. CDR3 length: 14 residues. Germline CDR1 is MNHEY and CDR2 is SMNVEV (reference sequence).

This clonotype showed up many times. The junction shows a germline mismatch at one end, possibly a read error. The chain uses TRBV24-1 and TRBJ2-2, with D uncertain. Per the germline V gene, CDR1 is KGHDR and CDR2 is SFDVKD. CDR3 length: 16 amino acids. The CDR3 bases are TGTGCCACCAGTGATTTCCGCTGGGCGAACATCGGGGAGCTGTTTTTT. This sequence encodes CATSDFRWANIGELFF.

The gene calls are TRBV13 and TRBJ2-7, with TRBD2 identical over 8 bases. The CDR3 length is 14 residues. V gave up 4 bases and J gave up 2 bases; unmatched junction bases: 4. Looked up from germline, CDR1 is PRHDT and CDR2 is FYEKMQ (reference sequence). CDR3 amino acids: CASSYAGGTYEQYF. CDR3 nucleotides: TGTGCCAGCAGCTACGCGGGAGGAACCTACGAGCAGTACTTC.

This clonotype was seen at least ten times. The chain combines TRBV2 with TRBJ1-1; D ambiguous. Trimming removed 7 bases at V and 8 bases at J, with 11 bases between. The CDR3 contains 11 residues. CDR1 SNHLY and CDR2 FYNNEI come from the germline V gene. The CDR3 nucleotides read TGTGCCAGCAATAGGGCCGGCGAAGCTTTCTTT. Translating it yields CASNRAGEAFF. The full variable domain, its missing parts supplied by reference TRBV2 and TRBJ1-1, is EPEVTQTPSHQVTQMGQEVILRCVPISNHLYFYWYRQILGQKVEFLVSFYNNEISEKSEIFDDQFSVERPDGSNFTLKIRSTKLEDSAMYFCASNRAGEAFFGQGTRLTVV.

This clonotype was seen ten or more times. Here the CDR3 DNA reads TGCAGTGCTAGCGGGCGGCGGGAGCAGTACTTC. Amino acid sequence: CSASGRREQYF. V and J are TRBV20-1 and TRBJ2-7; D gene uncertain. Trimming left V 3 bases short and J 7 bases short, with 10 bases between. CDR1 and CDR2 from the germline V gene are DFQATT and SNEGSKA (reference sequence). CDR3 size: 11 residues.